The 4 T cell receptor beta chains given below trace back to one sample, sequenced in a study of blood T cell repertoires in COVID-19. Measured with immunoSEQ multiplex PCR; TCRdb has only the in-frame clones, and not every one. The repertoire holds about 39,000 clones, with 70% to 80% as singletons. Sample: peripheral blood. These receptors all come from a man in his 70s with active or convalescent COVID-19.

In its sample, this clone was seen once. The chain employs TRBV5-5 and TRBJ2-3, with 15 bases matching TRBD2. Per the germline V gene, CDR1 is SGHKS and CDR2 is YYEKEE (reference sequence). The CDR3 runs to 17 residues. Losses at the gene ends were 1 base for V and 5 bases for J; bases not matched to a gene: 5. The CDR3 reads CASSLMGLAGGLDTQYF. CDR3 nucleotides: TGTGCCAGCAGCTTGATGGGACTAGCGGGGGGTCTAGATACGCAGTATTTT.

DNA for the CDR3: TGTGCCAGCAGTGATCTTAATTTTGGCAGAAATTACGAGCAGTACTTC. It codes for CASSDLNFGRNYEQYF. This chain joins TRBV2 and TRBJ2-7; no clear D. The CDR3 totals 16 residues. Deletions cut 3 bases from V and 4 bases from J, with 19 bases between. From germline, CDR1 is SNHLY and CDR2 FYNNEI.

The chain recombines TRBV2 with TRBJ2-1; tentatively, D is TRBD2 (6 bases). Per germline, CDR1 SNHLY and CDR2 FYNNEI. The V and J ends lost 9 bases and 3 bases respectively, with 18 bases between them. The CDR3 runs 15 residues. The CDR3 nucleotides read TGTGCCAGTACTAGCCCCCAGACATACTACAATGAGCAGTTCTTC. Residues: CASTSPQTYYNEQFF.

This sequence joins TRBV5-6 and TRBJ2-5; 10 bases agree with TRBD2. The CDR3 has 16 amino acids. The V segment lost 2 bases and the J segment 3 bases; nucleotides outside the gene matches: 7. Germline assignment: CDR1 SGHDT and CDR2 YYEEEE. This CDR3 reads CASSFRSGGAEETQYF. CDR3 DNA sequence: TGTGCCAGCAGCTTCCGGAGCGGGGGGGCCGAAGAGACCCAGTACTTC.